The 22 T cell receptor beta chains below were found in one sample sequenced in a study of blood T cell repertoires in COVID-19. Only in-frame clones appear in the TCRdb table, and some are missing; sequencing was by immunoSEQ multiplex PCR. Here the sample spans roughly 120,000 clones, 85% to 90% being singletons. Sequenced input: peripheral blood. The receptors were gathered from a man aged 80 or over with acute or convalescent COVID-19.

This chain uses TRBV9 with TRBJ1-4, with TRBD1 matching over 7 bases. Germline V gene lookup returns CDR1 SGDLS and CDR2 YYNGEE. V was clipped by 2 bases and J by 8 bases; unmatched bases: 6. This CDR3 contains 14 residues. The CDR3 is CASSVRQDREKLFF. DNA of the CDR3: TGTGCCAGCAGCGTGAGACAGGACAGGGAAAAACTGTTTTTT. Full variable domain (missing parts from reference TRBV9 and TRBJ1-4): DSGVTQTPKHLITATGQRVTLRCSPRSGDLSVYWYQQSLDQGLQFLIQYYNGEERAKGNILERFSAQQFPDLHSELNLSSLELGDSALYFCASSVRQDREKLFFGSGTQLSVL.

Of note for this clone: This same CDR3 is encoded by further DNA sequences in the sample. This sequence joins TRBV18 and TRBJ1-5; possibly TRBD1 for D (5 bases). Germline V CDR1 and CDR2: KGHSH, LQKENI. V was trimmed by 0 bases and J by 6 bases, leaving 6 bases between them. The CDR3 contains 13 residues. The CDR3 protein is CASSPPGGQPQHF. CDR3 DNA sequence: TGTGCCAGCTCACCACCCGGGGGTCAGCCCCAGCATTTT.

This clone was seen a single time. This rearrangement joins TRBV5-5 to TRBJ1-2; a weak D match, TRBD1 (5 bases). Germline V lookup: CDR1 SGHKS, CDR2 YYEKEE (reference sequence). This CDR3 is built from 13 residues. Trimming took 9 bases from V and 2 from J, leaving 14 bases between them. CDR3 sequence reads: CATPRGPNYGYTF. The CDR3 DNA sequence: TGTGCCACCCCGCGGGGCCCGAACTATGGCTACACCTTC.

The chain couples TRBV9 to TRBJ2-1; no reliable D call. Trimming pared 4 bases from V and 2 bases from J, leaving 22 bases between. Germline V gene sequence: CDR1 SGDLS, CDR2 YYNGEE. The length of the CDR3 is 18 residues. DNA of the CDR3: TGTGCCAGCAGCCCACGACTGAGCAGCGCGAATCCCTACAATGAGCAGTTCTTC. Protein sequence: CASSPRLSSANPYNEQFF.

This rearrangement joins TRBV5-1 to TRBJ1-1, with TRBD1 identical over 7 bases. The germline V gene has CDR1 SGHRS and CDR2 YFSETQ. The trim removed 5 bases at V and 2 bases at J, leaving 12 bases unmatched. This CDR3 has 16 amino acids. CDR3 in amino acids: CASSPNSDRANTEAFF. CDR3 DNA: TGCGCCAGCAGTCCGAATTCCGACAGGGCTAACACTGAAGCTTTCTTT.

At least ten counts were recorded for this clone. The chain employs TRBV2 and TRBJ2-7; 13 positions match TRBD2. The V gene end was trimmed by 6 bases and the J gene end by 0 bases; junction bases not matched to a gene: 17. Germline CDR1 is SNHLY and CDR2 is FYNNEI. This CDR3 has 20 amino acids. CDR3 coding DNA: TGTGCCAGCAGCCCTCTTACTCCCGGGACTAGCGGGACCTACTCCTACGAGCAGTACTTC. This sequence encodes CASSPLTPGTSGTYSYEQYF.

This chain connects TRBV5-4 to TRBJ1-3; 8 nucleotides agree with TRBD1. The CDR3 sequence is 15 residues long. Germline-derived CDR1 and CDR2 are SGHNT and YYREEE (reference sequence). V trimming: 4 bases; J trimming: 0 bases; junction bases outside the gene matches: 3. CDR3 sequence reads: CASSGTGASGNTIYF. The CDR3 nucleotides read TGTGCCAGCAGCGGGACAGGAGCCTCTGGAAACACCATATATTTT.

The chain uses TRBV5-1 and TRBJ1-1, with 7 bases aligning to TRBD1. Per the germline V gene, CDR1 is SGHRS and CDR2 is YFSETQ. This CDR3 region has 15 residues. The V and J ends lost 2 bases and 0 bases, in that order; junction bases with no gene match: 4. CDR3 DNA: TGCGCCAGCAGCTTACAGACAGGGATGAACACTGAAGCTTTCTTT. Protein product: CASSLQTGMNTEAFF.

The chain is built from TRBV24-1 and TRBJ2-3; 7 bases fit TRBD2. V was pared by 2 bases and J by 4 bases, with 11 bases of the junction left unmatched. This CDR3 contains 17 residues. Germline CDR1 is KGHDR and CDR2 is SFDVKD. The CDR3 nucleotides read TGTGCCACCAGTGATTCGATTGGCGGGAGTAGAGCAGATACGCAGTATTTT. Amino acids: CATSDSIGGSRADTQYF.

This clone appeared a few times. The gene calls are TRBV5-4 and TRBJ2-7; a weak D match, TRBD1 (6 bases). V was cut by 2 bases and J by 2 bases, with 14 bases left in between. This CDR3 is 15 amino acids long. Germline V gene sequence: CDR1 SGHNT, CDR2 YYREEE (reference sequence). In DNA, the CDR3 is TGTGCCAGCAGCTTTCGGACAGTAGAACCCTACGAGCAGTACTTC. It yields the protein CASSFRTVEPYEQYF.

This chain uses TRBV19 with TRBJ1-5; 7 bases match TRBD1. Per germline, CDR1 LNHDA and CDR2 SQIVND (reference sequence). The V and J ends lost 7 bases and 4 bases, in that order; junction bases with no gene match: 10. CDR3 length equals 15 residues. Here the CDR3 reads CASKVDRVRNQPQHF. The CDR3 DNA is TGTGCCAGTAAGGTCGACAGGGTCCGGAATCAGCCCCAGCATTTT. The full variable domain, completed using reference TRBV19 and TRBJ1-5, is DGGITQSPKYLFRKEGQNVTLSCEQNLNHDAMYWYRQDPGQGLRLIYYSQIVNDFQKGDIAEGYSVSREKKESFPLTVTSAQKNPTAFYLCASKVDRVRNQPQHFGDGTRLSIL.

The chain joins TRBV4-1 to TRBJ1-2; TRBD1 matches at 8 bases. The CDR3 contains 14 residues. The V gene's germline CDR1 is MGHRA and CDR2 YSYEKL. The J segment lost 4 bases and the V segment lost 1 base, leaving 2 bases of the junction unmatched. In DNA form, the CDR3 reads TGCGCCAGCAGCCAAGCCGGACAGGGCTATGGCTACACCTTC. This gives the protein CASSQAGQGYGYTF.

This sequence joins TRBV19 and TRBJ2-7, with TRBD1 identical over 10 bases. This CDR3 comprises 16 residues. The V segment lost 6 bases and the J segment 3 bases; nucleotides outside the gene matches: 11. The germline CDR1 and CDR2 sequences are LNHDA and SQIVND (reference sequence). The CDR3 nucleotides read TGTGCCAGTAGCCTCCTTCCGGGACAGGGGCTCTACGAGCAGTACTTC. Protein sequence: CASSLLPGQGLYEQYF.

This sequence joins TRBV3-1 (or the pseudogene TRBV3-2) and TRBJ1-1, with a weak D call TRBD1 (6 bases). V lost 4 bases to trimming and J lost 1 base, with 7 bases between them. Germline-derived CDR1 and CDR2 are LGHDT and YNNKEL (reference sequence). This CDR3 is 13 amino acids long. CDR3 coding DNA: TGTGCCAGCAGCCTGGGACAGAACACTGAAGCTTTCTTT. It codes for CASSLGQNTEAFF.

CDR3 sequence reads: CASNVPGRINTEAFF. For the CDR3, the DNA is TGTGCCAGCAATGTACCAGGGCGAATCAACACTGAAGCTTTCTTT. The chain employs TRBV6-5 and TRBJ1-1, with D possibly TRBD1 on 5 matching bases. The CDR3 is 15 residues long. V was clipped by 7 bases and J by 2 bases, with 17 bases between them. Germline V CDR1 and CDR2: MNHEY, SVGAGI.

The V call is TRBV12-5, the J call TRBJ1-5; D uncertain. The CDR3 consists of 15 residues. The germline V gene has CDR1 LGHNT and CDR2 FRNRAP. V was trimmed by 7 bases and J by 1 base, leaving 14 bases between them. CDR3 region: CASAPPAGSNQPQHF. DNA of the CDR3: TGTGCTAGTGCCCCCCCGGCGGGCAGCAATCAGCCCCAGCATTTT.

The table lists this clone with a few counts. CDR3 loop: CASRGTDSNQPQHF. The CDR3 DNA sequence: TGTGCCAGCAGAGGAACAGATAGCAATCAGCCCCAGCATTTT. V usage is TRBV6-5 and J usage is TRBJ1-5; D call uncertain. Germline CDR1 is MNHEY and CDR2 is SVGAGI. V lost 6 bases and J 0 bases, leaving 9 bases between the germline ends. This CDR3 has 14 amino acids.

The chain combines TRBV7-3 with TRBJ1-1; D is unclear. The V end was cut by 5 bases, the J end by 0 bases, with 13 bases between. This CDR3 comprises 15 residues. The germline V gene has CDR1 SGHTA and CDR2 FQGTGA. The CDR3 loop is CASSPLGAMNTEAFF. The CDR3 DNA follows: TGTGCCAGCAGCCCTCTAGGCGCTATGAACACTGAAGCTTTCTTT.

The chain couples TRBV5-8 to TRBJ1-6, with 7 bases matching TRBD1. This CDR3 is 14 amino acids long. V shed 0 bases and J 8 bases; nucleotides not matched to a gene: 2. CDR1 and CDR2 (germline): SGHTS, YDEGEE. The DNA of the CDR3 is TGTGCCAGCAGCTTGGTAGGGGGCTATTCACCCCTCCACTTT. It translates to CASSLVGGYSPLHF.

The chain carries TRBV9 and TRBJ2-1, with 9 positions matching TRBD2. The V gene's germline CDR1 is SGDLS and CDR2 YYNGEE. V trimming: 4 bases; J trimming: 2 bases; junction bases outside the gene matches: 10. This CDR3 is 17 amino acids long. The DNA for the CDR3 is TGTGCCAGCAGCCCAAGACCTTCTAGCGGGGCCTACAATGAGCAGTTCTTC. This encodes CASSPRPSSGAYNEQFF.

The chain couples TRBV6-2 or TRBV6-3 to TRBJ2-1; D might be TRBD2 (6 bases). The CDR3 has 15 amino acids. Trimming took 2 bases from V and 7 from J, leaving 15 bases between them. Germline V gene lookup returns CDR1 MNHEY and CDR2 SVGEGT. Here the CDR3 reads CASSYPTAGKNEQFF. The CDR3 DNA reads TGTGCCAGCAGTTACCCTACGGCGGGGAAGAATGAGCAGTTCTTC.

The chain combines TRBV4-2 with TRBJ2-1; D gene unclear. CDR1 LGHNA and CDR2 YNFKEQ come from the germline V gene. V gave up 0 bases and J gave up 8 bases, with 17 bases separating them. This CDR3 has 16 amino acids. The CDR3 DNA follows: TGTGCCAGCAGCCAAGATCCATTCCCCGCGTTAGATGAGCAGTTCTTC. Translation gives CASSQDPFPALDEQFF.